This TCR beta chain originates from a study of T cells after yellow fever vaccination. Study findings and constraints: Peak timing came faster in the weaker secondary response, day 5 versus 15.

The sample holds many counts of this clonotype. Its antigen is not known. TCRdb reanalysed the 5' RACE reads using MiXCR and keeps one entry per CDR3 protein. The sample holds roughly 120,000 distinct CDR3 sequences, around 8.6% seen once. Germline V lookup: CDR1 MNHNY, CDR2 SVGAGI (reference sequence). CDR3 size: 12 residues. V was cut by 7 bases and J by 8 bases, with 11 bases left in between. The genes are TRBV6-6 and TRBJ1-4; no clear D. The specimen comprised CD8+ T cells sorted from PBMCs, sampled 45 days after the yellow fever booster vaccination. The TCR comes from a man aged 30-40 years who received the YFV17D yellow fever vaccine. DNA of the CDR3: TGTGCCAGCACACTCGAGGGAGAAAAACTGTTTTTT. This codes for CASTLEGEKLFF.